The rows below give T cell receptor beta chains drawn from one sample of a study of blood T cell repertoires in COVID-19. Assay: immunoSEQ multiplex PCR; the TCRdb copy retains only in-frame clones and omits some. The data hold 260,000 or so clones, with approximately 87% observed a single time. Sequenced material: peripheral blood. The receptors stem from a human donor in a cohort sampled during active COVID-19. Both conserved end residues are part of each CDR3. D genes are given only for firm matches. Not every row has a clone size; where given, it reads once, few, many or a size class.

v_call	clone_size	d_call	j_call	cdr3_aa	cdr3_nt
TRBV21-1	-	-	TRBJ2-2	CASSKSTLTLITGELFF	TGTGCCAGCAGCAAGAGCACCCTGACTCTGATCACCGGGGAGCTGTTTTTT
TRBV27	-	TRBD1	TRBJ2-7	CASSLIQGVAVTEQYF	TGTGCCAGCAGTTTAATACAGGGGGTTGCCGTTACGGAGCAGTACTTC
TRBV6-5	-	TRBD2	TRBJ2-7	CASSYKGLGTSEQYF	TGTGCCAGCAGTTACAAGGGACTAGGTACTAGCGAGCAGTACTTC
TRBV29-1	-	-	TRBJ2-3	CSVENWERARYF	TGCAGCGTCGAGAACTGGGAGAGAGCTCGGTATTTT
TRBV7-9	few	-	TRBJ1-3	CASRRGSGNTIYF	TGTGCCAGCAGAAGGGGTTCTGGAAACACCATATATTTT
TRBV29-1	-	TRBD2	TRBJ2-3	CSVSLAGHSSTDTQYF	TGCAGCGTTTCACTAGCGGGGCATTCTAGCACAGATACGCAGTATTTT
TRBV5-4	-	-	TRBJ2-2	CASSSEVLASNTGELFF	TGTGCCAGCAGCTCGGAAGTCCTAGCGTCGAACACCGGGGAGCTGTTTTTT
TRBV5-1	-	-	TRBJ1-1	CASSLERSNTEAFF	TGCGCCAGCAGCTTGGAACGGTCTAACACTGAAGCTTTCTTT
TRBV6-5	-	-	TRBJ2-7	CASRYTGTSYEQYF	TGTGCCAGCAGGTATACAGGGACCTCCTACGAGCAGTACTTC
TRBV29-1	once	TRBD1	TRBJ2-5	CSVRGQGARETQYF	TGCAGCGTCCGGGGACAGGGGGCGAGGGAGACCCAGTACTTC
TRBV11-3	-	-	TRBJ2-1	CASSYQLYNEQFF	TGTGCCAGCAGCTACCAACTGTACAATGAGCAGTTCTTC
TRBV11-2	-	-	TRBJ1-3	CASSSQGRGNTIYF	TGTGCCAGCAGCTCCCAGGGGCGTGGAAACACCATATATTTT
TRBV6-5	few	-	TRBJ2-7	CATMLAGLGEQYF	TGTGCCACGATGCTAGCCGGTCTAGGCGAGCAGTACTTC
TRBV5-4	-	TRBD1	TRBJ1-1	CASRPGTGETEAFF	TGTGCCAGCAGACCCGGGACAGGGGAGACTGAAGCTTTCTTT
TRBV5-1	-	TRBD2	TRBJ2-1	CASTLEAGRNEQFF	TGCGCCAGCACCCTTGAAGCGGGGAGGAATGAGCAGTTCTTC
TRBV3-1/TRBV3-2	-	-	TRBJ2-2	CASSRSRNTGELFF	TGTGCCAGCAGCCGGAGCAGGAACACCGGGGAGCTGTTTTTT
TRBV7-2	-	-	TRBJ1-5	CASSLVSGFSNQPQHF	TGTGCCAGCAGCTTAGTATCGGGTTTTAGCAATCAGCCCCAGCATTTT
TRBV9	-	-	TRBJ2-7	CASSGRGGKYEQYF	TGTGCCAGCAGCGGGAGAGGAGGGAAGTACGAGCAGTACTTC
TRBV10-1	-	TRBD2	TRBJ2-1	CASSESGLAGSSYNEQFF	TGCGCCAGCAGTGAGTCTGGACTAGCGGGGAGCTCCTACAATGAGCAGTTCTTC
TRBV15	-	TRBD2	TRBJ2-7	CATSREGGSSYEQYF	TGTGCCACCAGCAGAGAAGGCGGGAGCTCCTACGAGCAGTACTTC
TRBV5-6	-	TRBD1	TRBJ2-4	CASSPQGRANIQYF	TGTGCCAGCAGCCCACAGGGGAGAGCAAACATTCAGTACTTC
TRBV18	-	TRBD1	TRBJ2-7	CASSPSPRQGLTYEQYF	TGTGCCAGCTCACCGAGCCCGCGACAGGGCTTGACCTACGAGCAGTACTTC
TRBV6-4	-	TRBD2	TRBJ2-3	CASSDRPAGGTDTQYF	TGTGCCAGCAGTGACCGACCAGCGGGGGGCACAGATACGCAGTATTTT
TRBV2	-	TRBD1	TRBJ2-1	CASRSGQGVAEQFF	TGTGCCAGCAGATCGGGACAGGGAGTTGCCGAGCAGTTCTTC
TRBV2	-	-	TRBJ1-2	CASSEYRVGGYTF	TGTGCCAGCAGTGAATACAGGGTGGGTGGCTACACCTTC
TRBV12-3/TRBV12-4	-	-	TRBJ2-2	CASRAAPGELFF	TGTGCCAGCAGAGCCGCGCCCGGGGAGCTGTTTTTT
TRBV9	-	TRBD2	TRBJ2-1	CASSEKGLAGYNEQFF	TGTGCCAGCAGCGAGAAGGGACTAGCGGGTTACAATGAGCAGTTCTTC